This T cell receptor beta chain was profiled in a study of T cells expressing NK-cell markers. Germline V lookup: CDR1 MNHEY, CDR2 SMNVEV (reference sequence). The CDR3 spans 15 residues. TCRdb reprocessed the 5' RACE reads and keeps a single row for each CDR3 protein, giving no DNA. The sample shows some 140,000 distinct CDR3 sequences, and around a third sits with its ten largest clones. Sequencing was carried out using blood T cells: a sorted CD56 or NKG2C T cell subset, CD4+ or CD8+ T cells, or bulk PBMC T cells (not recorded which). This TCR came from a woman aged 50 to 65 in good health. The chain couples TRBV27 to TRBJ2-1; there is no DNA to check the TCRdb D call of TRBD2. The CDR3: CASSLGSGPHNEQFF.